Ten or more counts support the clone carrying this T cell receptor (beta chain). Antigen: not known. This entry belongs to a study of T cells in Graves' hyperthyroidism and ophthalmopathy. Hyperthyroidism of Graves' type that showed no ophthalmopathy progression within 18 months was stable. Diagnostic decisions used clinical symptoms, serum thyroxine and TRAb, thyroid ultrasound and orbital computed tomography. PBMCs stemmed from approximately 9.1 ml fresh peripheral blood. The study's findings and limits: From stable hyperthyroidism, ophthalmopathy was set apart by a 13 V-J model.

Amplified regions were TCR beta CDR3 sequences from RNA transcripts. TCR CDR3 regions were first amplified by RT-PCR with HTBI primers. Using its own MiXCR run on the multiplex PCR reads, TCRdb lists one record per CDR3 protein. This table holds roughly 630,000 distinct CDR3 sequences, more than 15% found once. The V and J ends lost 3 bases and 9 bases respectively, with 13 bases between them. Per germline, CDR1 DFQATT and CDR2 SNEGSKA (reference sequence). CDR3 length: 12 amino acids. The chain couples TRBV20-1 to TRBJ2-3; possible D gene TRBD2, 6 bases. This receptor was identified in a woman younger than 45 with Graves' hyperthyroidism. Sequencing input: blood. The CDR3 DNA is TGCAGTGCTAGTGGGACTTTGGGGACGCAGTATTTT. The encoded protein is CSASGTLGTQYF.